Below are 32 T cell receptor beta chains sequenced from a single sample in a study of T cells after yellow fever vaccination. TCRdb recomputed calls from the 5' RACE reads with MiXCR, one row per CDR3 protein. The top ten hold roughly a sixth of the sample, which has about 300,000 distinct CDR3 sequences, roughly 6.8% seen once. The sequenced sample was PBMCs, obtained approximately 40 days after the first yellow fever vaccination. These receptors all stem from a man aged 18 to 29 who received the YFV17D yellow fever vaccine.

The chain is built from TRBV24-1 and TRBJ1-1; no reliable D call. V gave up 10 bases and J gave up 1 base, with 9 bases separating them. Germline-derived CDR1 and CDR2 are KGHDR and SFDVKD. The CDR3 is 12 amino acids. DNA for the CDR3: TGTGCCACAGCGACTGGGAACACTGAAGCTTTCTTT. Residues: CATATGNTEAFF.

This clonotype qualifies as medium-sized. The J gene is TRBJ2-1, the V gene TRBV6-6, with 7 bases identical to TRBD1. With 6 bases clipped from V and 7 bases from J, the junction kept 27 bases outside the gene matches. Looked up from germline, CDR1 is MNHNY and CDR2 is SVGAGI (reference sequence). The CDR3 loop spans 20 amino acids. Written as DNA, the CDR3 is TGTGCCAGCAGCCCCTTTATATATAGGATTTCGGGCAGGGGGTCTAATGAGCAGTTCTTC. The encoded protein is CASSPFIYRISGRGSNEQFF.

The chain recombines TRBV5-4 with TRBJ1-1; a weak D match, TRBD1 (6 bases). This CDR3 is built from 16 residues. V lost 0 bases and J lost 1, with 13 bases in between. Germline V gene data show CDR1 as SGHNT and CDR2 as YYREEE (reference sequence). The CDR3 DNA is TGTGCCAGCAGCTTGGGCGGGGAAGGGGGGAACACTGAAGCTTTCTTT. Protein product: CASSLGGEGGNTEAFF.

This clonotype was observed a few times. The J gene is TRBJ1-1, the V gene TRBV12-3 or TRBV12-4; 8 positions agree with TRBD1. V lost 10 bases, J lost 11 bases, and 12 bases stayed unmatched. The CDR3 sequence is 12 residues long. The CDR3 DNA is TGTGCCACCCTCCCAGGGGGCCCCTGGGCTTTCTTT. Its protein is CATLPGGPWAFF.

This clonotype was detected many times. The gene calls are TRBV6-4 and TRBJ2-3; D might be TRBD2 (6 bases). V lost 4 bases to trimming and J lost 2 bases, with 7 bases between them. This CDR3 is built from 13 residues. Germline CDR1 MRHNA, CDR2 SNTAGT. As DNA, the CDR3 is TGTGCCAGCAGTGGCGGGGACACAGATACGCAGTATTTT. Its protein is CASSGGDTDTQYF.

This clonotype occurred a few times. The chain couples TRBV12-3 or TRBV12-4 to TRBJ2-2; possibly TRBD1 for D (6 bases). CDR3 length: 14 residues. V lost 8 bases to trimming and J lost 2 bases, with 12 bases between them. CDR3 nucleotides: TGTGCCAGCTCCTGGGGGCACAACACCGGGGAGCTGTTTTTT. Translated, it gives CASSWGHNTGELFF.

This clonotype was detected a few times. The rearrangement uses TRBV25-1 and TRBJ1-6; the D gene is possibly TRBD1 (6 bases). Germline V lookup: CDR1 MGHDK, CDR2 SYGVNS. CDR3 size: 16 residues. V shed 6 bases and J shed 14 bases, with 26 bases lying between them. The CDR3 sequence: CASRPSVRGGLESLHF. DNA of the CDR3: TGTGCCAGCAGACCCTCGGTAAGGGGGGGCCTTGAATCCCTCCACTTT. The whole variable domain, remainder taken from reference TRBV25-1 and TRBJ1-6, is EADIYQTPRYLVIGTGKKITLECSQTMGHDKMYWYQQDPGMELHLIHYSYGVNSTEKGDLSSESTVSRIRTEHFPLTLESARPSHTSQYLCASRPSVRGGLESLHFGNGTRLTVT.

This clonotype was found a few times. The chain carries TRBV20-1 and TRBJ2-3; 10 bases fit TRBD2. This CDR3 comprises 14 residues. Germline CDR1 reads DFQATT; CDR2 reads SNEGSKA (reference sequence). V lost 4 bases, J lost 2 bases, and 3 bases stayed unmatched. CDR3 nucleotides: TGCAGTGCTACACTAGCGGGGATCACAGATACGCAGTATTTT. Amino acids: CSATLAGITDTQYF.

The V call is TRBV29-1, the J call TRBJ1-2, with D perhaps matching TRBD1 (5 bases). The CDR3 consists of 14 residues. The germline V gene encodes CDR1 SQVTM and CDR2 ANQGSEA. V gave up 7 bases and J gave up 2 bases, with 17 bases separating them. CDR3 DNA sequence: TGCAGCGCCCAAACCAGGGAGGGGAACTATGGCTACACCTTC. Residues: CSAQTREGNYGYTF.

This clonotype was detected only a few times. The gene calls are TRBV7-9 and TRBJ1-2; the D gene is possibly TRBD1 (5 bases). CDR3 length equals 14 residues. Trimming pared 3 bases from V and 7 bases from J, leaving 15 bases between. Germline CDR1 and CDR2: SEHNR and FQNEAQ (reference sequence). The CDR3: CASSLGRGSGGYTF. DNA for the CDR3: TGTGCCAGCAGCTTGGGTAGGGGATCTGGTGGCTACACCTTC.

At least ten counts were recorded for this clonotype. The CDR3, as DNA: TGTGCCAGCAGCTTAGGTTTTGACTATGGCTACACCTTC. Translated, it gives CASSLGFDYGYTF. The chain joins TRBV7-2 to TRBJ1-2, with no clear D. The V gene lost 1 base and the J gene lost 3 bases, with 6 bases spanning the gap. This CDR3 has 13 residues. Germline CDR1 and CDR2: SGHTA and FQGNSA.

Ten or more counts support this clonotype. The chain employs TRBV25-1 and TRBJ1-1, with D hard to call. The CDR3 totals 13 residues. Germline V gives CDR1 MGHDK, CDR2 SYGVNS. The V end was cut by 5 bases, the J end by 8 bases, with 15 bases between. CDR3 residues: CASSWATGGEAFF. The CDR3 DNA reads as TGTGCCAGCAGTTGGGCGACCGGAGGGGAAGCTTTCTTT.

The genes are TRBV27 and TRBJ1-2; D is uncertain. With 6 bases removed from V and 5 bases from J, the gap between germline ends came to 13 bases. This CDR3 has 13 amino acids. Germline assignment: CDR1 MNHEY and CDR2 SMNVEV (reference sequence). CDR3 nucleotide sequence: TGTGCCAGCAGATCAATTGGAGGGTATGGCTACACCTTC. Residues: CASRSIGGYGYTF.

This clonotype was seen many times. The chain is built from TRBV5-1 and TRBJ1-6, with no clear D. V lost 0 bases to trimming and J lost 8 bases, with 12 bases between them. The CDR3 contains 15 residues. CDR1 SGHRS and CDR2 YFSETQ come from the germline V gene. CDR3 DNA sequence: TGCGCCAGCAGCTTGGGTCGTGCAACTGATTCACCCCTCCACTTT. Translated, it gives CASSLGRATDSPLHF.

CDR3 sequence: CSARIGQGYGYTF. CDR3 nucleotide sequence: TGCAGTGCTAGGATCGGACAGGGGTATGGCTACACCTTC. The chain links TRBV20-1 to TRBJ1-2; 9 bases fit TRBD1. Germline V gives CDR1 DFQATT, CDR2 SNEGSKA (reference sequence). V gave up 3 bases and J gave up 5 bases; unmatched junction bases: 4. The CDR3 totals 13 residues.

The chain uses TRBV5-5 and TRBJ2-7; 8 positions match TRBD1. After removal of 4 bases from V and 5 bases from J, the junction contained 11 bases not matched to a gene. Per the germline V gene, CDR1 is SGHKS and CDR2 is YYEKEE (reference sequence). The CDR3 loop spans 15 amino acids. CDR3 in DNA: TGTGCCAGCAGCACCCCCCGGACAGGGAGAAACGAGCAGTACTTC. Protein: CASSTPRTGRNEQYF.

The DNA for the CDR3 is TGTGCCAGCAGTTACCAGGGTGAGTTCACTGAAGCTTTCTTT. It encodes CASSYQGEFTEAFF. The V and J genes are TRBV6-5 and TRBJ1-1, with a weak D call TRBD1 (5 bases). CDR1 and CDR2 from the germline V gene are MNHEY and SVGAGI. V lost 2 bases and J 4 bases, leaving 11 bases between the germline ends. This CDR3 has 14 residues.

This chain links TRBV10-3 with TRBJ2-7; the D gene is possibly TRBD1 (6 bases). This CDR3 has 12 amino acids. CDR1 and CDR2 (germline): ENHRY, SYGVKD. Trimming cost V 6 bases and J 6 bases, with 12 bases left between them. The chain's CDR3 is CAIRTGGLEQYF. The CDR3 DNA is TGTGCCATCAGGACAGGCGGTCTCGAGCAGTACTTC.

The table lists this clonotype with many counts. The J gene is TRBJ2-5, the V gene TRBV20-1; D not resolved. CDR3 size: 10 residues. The V gene lost 7 bases and the J gene lost 5 bases, with 8 bases spanning the gap. Germline-derived CDR1 and CDR2 are DFQATT and SNEGSKA (reference sequence). Here the CDR3 reads CSVYRETQYF. The CDR3 coding sequence is TGCAGTGTATATCGGGAGACCCAGTACTTC.

This chain links TRBV30 with TRBJ1-1; D not resolved. The V end lost 4 bases, the J end lost 6 bases, and 15 bases lay between the germline ends. The CDR3 length is 13 residues. The germline V gene encodes CDR1 GTSNPN and CDR2 SVGIG (reference sequence). CDR3 sequence: CAWKFKGNPEAFF. The CDR3 DNA reads as TGTGCCTGGAAGTTCAAGGGAAACCCTGAAGCTTTCTTT.

The J gene is TRBJ2-1, the V gene TRBV5-1; 11 nucleotides agree with TRBD2. Germline CDR1 and CDR2: SGHRS and YFSETQ. The CDR3 loop spans 17 amino acids. The ends lost 3 bases at V and 0 bases at J; junction bases unmatched: 5. The CDR3 spells CASSSRLAGLSYNEQFF. Here the CDR3 DNA reads TGCGCCAGCAGCTCACGACTAGCGGGGCTCTCCTACAATGAGCAGTTCTTC.

The gene calls are TRBV6-5 and TRBJ2-7; D remains ambiguous. The CDR3 runs to 15 residues. V lost 0 bases and J 0 bases, leaving 9 bases between the germline ends. The germline CDR1 and CDR2 sequences are MNHEY and SVGAGI. The CDR3 DNA sequence: TGTGCCAGCAGTTACTCGGGCCTGTCCTCCTACGAGCAGTACTTC. This gives the protein CASSYSGLSSYEQYF.

The chain combines TRBV11-3 with TRBJ2-3; D gene ambiguous. Deletions cut 3 bases from V and 6 bases from J, with 7 bases between. Germline V CDR1 and CDR2: SGHNT, YENEEA. This CDR3 has 12 residues. The CDR3 sequence is CASSFGFDTQYF. CDR3 coding DNA: TGTGCCAGCAGCTTTGGATTCGATACGCAGTATTTT.

This clonotype occurred a few times. The rearrangement joins TRBV20-1 to TRBJ1-2; weak D call: TRBD1 (6 bases). In germline, CDR1 is DFQATT, CDR2 SNEGSKA (reference sequence). The CDR3 loop spans 15 amino acids. The V end was cut by 1 base, the J end by 1 base, with 13 bases between. The CDR3 region has the DNA TGCAGTGCTAGAGCTAGGGGGGTGCGTAACTATGGCTACACCTTC. This translates into CSARARGVRNYGYTF.

V and J are TRBV10-3 and TRBJ2-2; 8 nucleotides line up with TRBD1. The CDR3 covers 13 residues. The germline gives CDR1 ENHRY, CDR2 SYGVKD. J lost 4 bases, V lost 9 bases, and 4 bases had no gene match. The CDR3 protein is CAIEQGGTGELFF. For the CDR3, the DNA is TGTGCCATTGAACAGGGGGGCACCGGGGAGCTGTTTTTT.

This sequence joins TRBV3-1 and TRBJ2-2, with TRBD2 matching 9 bases. V shed 3 bases and J 7 bases; nucleotides not matched to a gene: 3. Germline-derived CDR1 and CDR2 are LGHDT and YNNKEL (reference sequence). The CDR3 runs to 14 residues. The CDR3 sequence: CASSQRGGGGELFF. The CDR3 DNA reads TGTGCCAGCAGCCAGCGGGGGGGCGGCGGGGAGCTGTTTTTT.

The CDR3 protein is CASSPGTTTDTQYF. The CDR3, as DNA: TGCGCCAGCAGCCCAGGGACTACCACAGATACGCAGTATTTT. The chain combines TRBV5-1 with TRBJ2-3; TRBD2 matches 7 bases. The CDR3 length is 14 residues. The germline V gene encodes CDR1 SGHRS and CDR2 YFSETQ. With 4 bases clipped from V and 2 bases from J, the junction kept 4 bases outside the gene matches.

The rearrangement uses TRBV5-1 and TRBJ2-4; D gene ambiguous. The germline V and J ends were trimmed by 4 bases and 5 bases, with 4 bases remaining between them. This CDR3 is built from 11 residues. Per germline, CDR1 SGHRS and CDR2 YFSETQ. CDR3 loop: CASSLQNIQYF. CDR3 nucleotides: TGCGCCAGCAGCCTCCAAAACATTCAGTACTTC.

The rearrangement joins TRBV10-3 to TRBJ2-3; 8 bases match TRBD2. Germline V CDR1 and CDR2: ENHRY, SYGVKD. The CDR3 contains 14 residues. The trim removed 11 bases at V and 3 bases at J, leaving 10 bases unmatched. CDR3 nucleotide sequence: TGTGCCTCAAACGGGGGGGCCGGAACAGATACGCAGTATTTT. Translation: CASNGGAGTDTQYF.

The rearrangement joins TRBV4-3 to TRBJ2-5, with 8 bases aligning to TRBD1. There are 16 residues in the CDR3. From germline, CDR1 is LGHNA and CDR2 YSLEER. Unmatched junction bases numbered 7, after V lost 4 bases and J lost 0 bases. The CDR3 spells CASSPRQDRDQETQYF. CDR3 nucleotide sequence: TGCGCCAGCAGCCCCCGCCAGGACAGGGACCAAGAGACCCAGTACTTC.

There are many counts of this clonotype. A much bigger clone sits one base away, suggesting this may be a read error. The chain uses TRBV18 and TRBJ2-5, with D possibly TRBD2 on 5 matching bases. Germline V gene lookup returns CDR1 KGHSH and CDR2 LQKENI. V lost 2 bases, J lost 2 bases, and 9 bases lay in between. This CDR3 spans 14 amino acids. The CDR3 here is CASSPGLRQETQYF. The CDR3 bases are TGTGCCAGCTCACCAGGACTCCGGCAAGAGACCCAGTACTTC.

This clonotype was found a few times. The chain combines TRBV7-9 with TRBJ2-7, with TRBD2 identical over 9 bases. With V trimmed by 3 bases and J by 6 bases, 3 bases remained unmatched. The germline gives CDR1 SEHNR, CDR2 FQNEAQ (reference sequence). CDR3 size: 13 residues. CDR3 sequence reads: CASSFSGGREQYV. The CDR3 region has the DNA TGTGCCAGCAGCTTTAGCGGGGGTCGCGAGCAGTACGTC.